The 21 T cell receptor beta chains reported below all come from one sample, sequenced in a study of control samples from healthy donors and cancer patients. Sequencing used immunoSEQ multiplex PCR; TCRdb keeps in-frame clones, though not all of them. The sample lists roughly 130,000 clones; roughly 88% were seen once. Material for sequencing was blood. These receptors were taken from a man aged 50 or older in good health.

The rearrangement links TRBV24-1 to TRBJ1-5, with D tentatively TRBD1 (5 bases). Germline CDR1 is KGHDR and CDR2 is SFDVKD. The germline V and J ends were trimmed by 3 bases and 7 bases, with 12 bases remaining between them. The CDR3 has 14 residues. The CDR3 is CATSDRGGEQPQHF. CDR3 bases: TGTGCCACCAGTGATAGGGGAGGAGAACAGCCCCAGCATTTT.

This sequence joins TRBV9 and TRBJ2-1, with D possibly matching TRBD2 (5 bases). The ends were cut back, 0 bases at V and 7 bases at J, with 11 bases in the middle. The germline V gene encodes CDR1 SGDLS and CDR2 YYNGEE. CDR3 length equals 14 residues. CDR3 coding DNA: TGTGCCAGCAGCGTAGGTAGTGACTATAATGAGCAGTTCTTC. Amino acids: CASSVGSDYNEQFF.

The sample holds a few counts of this clone. This CDR3 reads CATSDEGFTIYF. Here the CDR3 DNA reads TGTGCCACCAGTGACGAAGGGTTCACCATATATTTT. The chain joins TRBV24-1 to TRBJ1-3; D is uncertain. The CDR3 has 12 residues. Deletions cut 4 bases from V and 9 bases from J, with 9 bases between. The germline CDR1 and CDR2 sequences are KGHDR and SFDVKD.

The chain has TRBV6-5 and TRBJ1-6; D perhaps matches TRBD1 (5 bases). In germline, CDR1 is MNHEY, CDR2 SVGAGI. V lost 2 bases and J 1 base, leaving 9 bases between the germline ends. The CDR3 is made up of 16 amino acids. CDR3 region: CASSYTRESYNSPLHF. Written as DNA, the CDR3 is TGTGCCAGCAGTTACACCAGGGAGTCCTATAATTCACCCCTCCACTTT.

Turning to this clone: The DNA is omitted, as the CDR3 cannot be located on it reliably, and the CDR3 follows TCRdb's listing. The J gene is TRBJ2-2, the V gene TRBV30; the listed D gene, TRBD2, was not tested against the DNA. With termini counted, the CDR3 has 13 amino acids. Germline CDR1 is GTSNPN and CDR2 is SVGIG (reference sequence). CDR3: CAWGAGPSGSCFF.

The chain employs TRBV14 and TRBJ2-5; D remains unclear. V was pared by 4 bases and J by 5 bases, with 5 bases between. Looked up from germline, CDR1 is SGHDN and CDR2 is FVKESK. CDR3 length: 11 amino acids. The DNA for the CDR3 is TGTGCCAGCAGCCGTTGGGAGACCCAGTACTTC. Encoded protein: CASSRWETQYF.

V and J are TRBV2 and TRBJ2-7; 9 positions agree with TRBD1. Germline-derived CDR1 and CDR2 are SNHLY and FYNNEI. The CDR3 length is 16 residues. V trimming: 6 bases; J trimming: 3 bases; junction bases outside the gene matches: 12. CDR3 coding DNA: TGTGCCAGCAGCGGGGAAGCCGGGGACAGGGACTACGAGCAGTACTTC. Translation: CASSGEAGDRDYEQYF. Supplemented by reference TRBV2 and TRBJ2-7, the full variable domain reads EPEVTQTPSHQVTQMGQEVILRCVPISNHLYFYWYRQILGQKVEFLVSFYNNEISEKSEIFDDQFSVERPDGSNFTLKIRSTKLEDSAMYFCASSGEAGDRDYEQYFGPGTRLTVT.

The V gene is TRBV7-6, the J gene TRBJ2-7; D is undetermined. The CDR3 is 12 residues long. The germline gives CDR1 SGHVS, CDR2 FNYEAQ. V shed 1 base and J shed 7 bases, with 8 bases lying between them. The CDR3 nucleotides read TGTGCCAGCAGCTTAGGAAGAAATGAGCAGTACTTC. This codes for CASSLGRNEQYF.

This chain uses TRBV7-2 with TRBJ2-3; D gene unclear. Germline V gene data show CDR1 as SGHTA and CDR2 as FQGNSA. Between the trimmed V and J ends, which lost 4 bases and 1 base, there was a span of 12 bases. This CDR3 region has 15 residues. DNA of the CDR3: TGTGCCAGCAGCTCCCCCGGGTCGGGCACAGATACGCAGTATTTT. It specifies CASSSPGSGTDTQYF.

This chain uses TRBV2 with TRBJ1-6, with D tentatively TRBD1 (5 bases). The CDR3 contains 15 residues. The V end lost 4 bases, the J end lost 5 bases, and 12 bases lay between the germline ends. Germline CDR1 SNHLY, CDR2 FYNNEI. The CDR3 region is CASSGGRDHNSPLHF. Written as DNA, the CDR3 is TGTGCCAGCAGTGGAGGCAGGGACCATAATTCACCCCTCCACTTT.

This chain joins TRBV5-1 and TRBJ1-6; TRBD1 matches at 10 bases. CDR3 size: 15 residues. Germline assignment: CDR1 SGHRS and CDR2 YFSETQ. V was clipped by 3 bases and J by 10 bases; unmatched bases: 7. The CDR3: CASSSTTGGSSPLHF. The CDR3 region has the DNA TGCGCCAGCAGCTCTACGACAGGGGGCAGCTCACCCCTCCACTTT.

The chain links TRBV3-1 (or the pseudogene TRBV3-2) to TRBJ2-7; possibly TRBD1 for D (5 bases). The germline V gene encodes CDR1 LGHDT and CDR2 YNNKEL (reference sequence). Trimming took off 1 base at V and 3 bases at J, with 13 bases between the two ends. This CDR3 region has 15 residues. Here the CDR3 DNA reads TGTGCCAGCAGCCAAGTAGGGGCTATTCGCTACGAGCAGTACTTC. This translates into CASSQVGAIRYEQYF.

The V and J genes are TRBV6-5 and TRBJ1-2; weak D call: TRBD1 (6 bases). There are 15 residues in the CDR3. Germline V gene lookup returns CDR1 MNHEY and CDR2 SVGAGI. Trimming left V 5 bases short and J 4 bases short, with 17 bases between. The chain's CDR3 is CASSRTGIGGYGYTF. CDR3 sequence (DNA): TGTGCCAGCAGTCGAACAGGGATCGGAGGCTATGGCTACACCTTC.

The gene calls are TRBV2 and TRBJ2-7; the D gene is possibly TRBD1 (6 bases). V lost 3 bases to trimming and J lost 2 bases, with 11 bases between them. CDR1 is SNHLY, CDR2 FYNNEI, per germline. This CDR3 is built from 14 residues. The CDR3 is CASSDRDITYEQYF. The CDR3 nucleotides read TGTGCCAGCAGTGACCGGGACATTACCTACGAGCAGTACTTC.

This chain joins TRBV15 and TRBJ1-1; tentative D call: TRBD1 (6 bases). The CDR3 spans 13 residues. Trimming cost V 0 bases and J 4 bases, with 6 bases left between them. CDR1 is LNHNV, CDR2 YYDKDF, per germline (reference sequence). The CDR3 sequence: CATSRDRGTEAFF. In DNA form, the CDR3 reads TGTGCCACCAGCAGAGACAGGGGCACTGAAGCTTTCTTT. Full variable domain (outside the CDR3, taken from reference TRBV15 and TRBJ1-1): DAMVIQNPRYQVTQFGKPVTLSCSQTLNHNVMYWYQQKSSQAPKLLFHYYDKDFNNEADTPDNFQSRRPNTSFCFLDIRSPGLGDTAMYLCATSRDRGTEAFFGQGTRLTVV.

This chain uses TRBV28 with TRBJ2-7, with D possibly matching TRBD1 (6 bases). The V end lost 4 bases, the J end lost 5 bases, and 9 bases lay between the germline ends. The CDR3 loop spans 12 amino acids. Per the germline V gene, CDR1 is MDHEN and CDR2 is SYDVKM. The CDR3 DNA is TGTGCCAGCAGTTCAACAGGGCACGAGCAGTACTTC. Protein sequence: CASSSTGHEQYF.

V usage is TRBV6-6 and J usage is TRBJ2-7; 11 bases line up with TRBD1. The CDR3 sequence is 16 residues long. The J segment lost 1 base and the V segment lost 4 bases, leaving 6 bases of the junction unmatched. CDR1 and CDR2 from the germline V gene are MNHNY and SVGAGI (reference sequence). The CDR3 sequence: CASSFLGTGGSYEQYF. In nucleotides, the CDR3 is TGTGCCAGCAGTTTTCTAGGGACAGGGGGATCCTACGAGCAGTACTTC.

This CDR3 reads CASKPGQGYQPQHF. The CDR3 nucleotides read TGTGCCAGCAAACCGGGACAGGGGTATCAGCCCCAGCATTTT. The gene calls are TRBV28 and TRBJ1-5; 10 nucleotides line up with TRBD1. Unmatched junction bases numbered 5, after V lost 7 bases and J lost 5 bases. The CDR3 has 14 amino acids. CDR1 and CDR2 from the germline V gene are MDHEN and SYDVKM.

The gene calls are TRBV9 and TRBJ2-1; D uncertain. Trimming removed 3 bases from V and 7 bases from J, with 20 bases in between. Per germline, CDR1 SGDLS and CDR2 YYNGEE. The CDR3 is 16 amino acids. The CDR3 DNA sequence: TGTGCCAGCAGCGCCACCGGGTCCCGGTTGGGGAATGAGCAGTTCTTC. Protein: CASSATGSRLGNEQFF.

This clone is labeled medium-sized (0.01 to 0.1%). The V call is TRBV18, the J call TRBJ1-3; 7 bases are a match to TRBD1. J lost 7 bases, V lost 3 bases, and 6 bases had no gene match. This CDR3 comprises 14 residues. In germline, CDR1 is KGHSH, CDR2 LQKENI. The chain's CDR3 is CASSPGQEKNTIYF. The CDR3, as DNA: TGTGCCAGCTCACCTGGACAGGAAAAGAACACCATATATTTT.

The chain couples TRBV7-9 to TRBJ2-2; TRBD1 agrees at 7 bases. Germline CDR1 reads SEHNR; CDR2 reads FQNEAQ (reference sequence). With V trimmed by 5 bases and J by 2 bases, 5 bases remained unmatched. The CDR3 runs 15 residues. The CDR3 coding sequence is TGTGCCAGCAGCAGGGGGCAGGGCAACACCGGGGAGCTGTTTTTT. It yields the protein CASSRGQGNTGELFF.